The clone carrying this T cell receptor beta chain was recorded once. What it binds is not known. The length of the CDR3 is 17 residues. V lost 2 bases and J lost 3; bases outside the gene matches: 9. Looked up from germline, CDR1 is SGDLS and CDR2 is YYNGEE. This record comes from a study of cytomegalovirus exposure and HLA in healthy donors. Whole-study results and caveats: The study found most TCR sequences rare, yet found some public TCRs in many donors. First-cohort TCR clusters tended to co-occur in the approximately 130 validation repertoires, a later analysis found.

Some clones are missing from TCRdb's copy, which holds only in-frame ones; the method was immunoSEQ multiplex PCR. The repertoire includes around 160,000 clones, 91% of them detected once, and more than 2.5% sits in the top ten. Separation from the roughly 690-subject first cohort characterized the approximately 120-subject validation cohort, to which the donors belonged. The sequenced sample was PBMCs. This receptor was obtained from a woman in her late teens or twenties in good health and CMV-seropositive. J is TRBJ1-1 and V is TRBV9; 11 bases fit TRBD1. The CDR3 region is CASSVSLRDRGDTEAFF. CDR3 bases: TGTGCCAGCAGCGTCTCCCTCCGGGACAGGGGGGACACTGAAGCTTTCTTT.